The sequence of this T cell receptor (beta chain) was determined in a study of response to subunit inactivated influenza vaccine. Whole-study findings and limits: Few new T cells, the authors suggested, are recruited by each seasonal influenza vaccination.

This clonotype occurred many times. Antigen: not known. This CDR3 contains 14 residues. Germline values: CDR1 SQVTM, CDR2 ANQGSEA. The trim removed 6 bases at V and 7 bases at J, leaving 9 bases unmatched. Via MiXCR, TCRdb re-called the RT-PCR reads, giving one row per CDR3 protein. The sample holds 250,000 to 350,000 distinct CDR3 sequences, approximately 21% seen once. The specimen was PBMCs from blood, collected about 20 months after vaccination. The rearrangement joins TRBV29-1 to TRBJ1-6; 7 bases map to TRBD1. This receptor was identified in a man between 50 and 75 years old who received an inactivated influenza vaccine. The CDR3 DNA follows: TGCAGCGTACGAGCCGGGACAGAAAATTCACCCCTCCACTTT. It yields the protein CSVRAGTENSPLHF.